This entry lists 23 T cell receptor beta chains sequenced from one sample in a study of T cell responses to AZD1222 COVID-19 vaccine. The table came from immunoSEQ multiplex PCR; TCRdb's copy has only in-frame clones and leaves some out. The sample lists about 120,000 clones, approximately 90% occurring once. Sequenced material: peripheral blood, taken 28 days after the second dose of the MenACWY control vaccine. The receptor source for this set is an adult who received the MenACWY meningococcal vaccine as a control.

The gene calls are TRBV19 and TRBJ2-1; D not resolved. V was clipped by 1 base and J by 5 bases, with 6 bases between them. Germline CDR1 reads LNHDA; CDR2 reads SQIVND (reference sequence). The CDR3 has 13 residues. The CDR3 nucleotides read TGTGCCAGTAGTATAGTATCAAACAATGAGCAGTTCTTC. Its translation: CASSIVSNNEQFF.

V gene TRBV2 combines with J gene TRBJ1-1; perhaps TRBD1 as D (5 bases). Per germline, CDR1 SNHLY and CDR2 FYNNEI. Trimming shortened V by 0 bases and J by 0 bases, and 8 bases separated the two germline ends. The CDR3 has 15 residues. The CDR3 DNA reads TGTGCCAGCAGTGAAGCGGGGGTTATGAACACTGAAGCTTTCTTT. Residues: CASSEAGVMNTEAFF.

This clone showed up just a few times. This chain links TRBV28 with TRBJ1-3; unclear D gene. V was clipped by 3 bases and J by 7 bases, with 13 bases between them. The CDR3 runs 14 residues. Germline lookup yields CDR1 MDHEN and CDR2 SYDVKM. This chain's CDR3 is CASSFLISTNTIYF. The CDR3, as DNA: TGTGCCAGCAGTTTTCTGATCAGTACCAACACCATATATTTT.

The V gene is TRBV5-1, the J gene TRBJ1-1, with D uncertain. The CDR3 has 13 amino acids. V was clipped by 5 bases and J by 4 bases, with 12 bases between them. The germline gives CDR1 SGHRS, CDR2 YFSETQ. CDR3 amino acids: CASRKEPGTEAFF. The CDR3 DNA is TGCGCCAGCAGGAAAGAACCAGGCACTGAAGCTTTCTTT.

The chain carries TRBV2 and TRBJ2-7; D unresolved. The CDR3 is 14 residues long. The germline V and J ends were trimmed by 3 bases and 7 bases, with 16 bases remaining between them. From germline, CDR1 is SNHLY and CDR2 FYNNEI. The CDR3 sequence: CASSDPFWAREQYF. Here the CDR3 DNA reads TGTGCCAGCAGTGATCCCTTTTGGGCTCGGGAGCAGTACTTC.

As DNA, the CDR3 is TGCGCCAGCAGCCGGATAGCGGGAGCCTCAGATACGCAGTATTTT. Translating gives CASSRIAGASDTQYF. This chain joins TRBV4-1 and TRBJ2-3, with 9 bases fitting TRBD2. The CDR3 sequence is 15 residues long. V lost 4 bases and J lost 4; bases outside the gene matches: 6. Germline CDR1 MGHRA, CDR2 YSYEKL.

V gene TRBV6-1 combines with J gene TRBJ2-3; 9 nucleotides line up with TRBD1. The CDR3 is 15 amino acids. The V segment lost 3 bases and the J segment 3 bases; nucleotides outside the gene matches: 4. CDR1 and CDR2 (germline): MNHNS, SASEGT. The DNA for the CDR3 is TGTGCCAGCAGTGATTACAGGGGGCGTACAGATACGCAGTATTTT. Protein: CASSDYRGRTDTQYF.

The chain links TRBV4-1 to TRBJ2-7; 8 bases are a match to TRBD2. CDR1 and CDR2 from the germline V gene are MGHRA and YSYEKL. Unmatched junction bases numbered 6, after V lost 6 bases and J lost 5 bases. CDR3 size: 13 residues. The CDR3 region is CASSQSSGNEQYF. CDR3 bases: TGCGCCAGCAGTCAAAGTAGCGGGAACGAGCAGTACTTC.

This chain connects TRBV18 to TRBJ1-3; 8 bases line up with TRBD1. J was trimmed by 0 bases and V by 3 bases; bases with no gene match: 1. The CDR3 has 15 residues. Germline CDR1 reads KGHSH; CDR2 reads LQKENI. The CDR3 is CASSPGQASGNTIYF. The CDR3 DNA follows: TGTGCCAGCTCACCGGGACAGGCCTCTGGAAACACCATATATTTT.

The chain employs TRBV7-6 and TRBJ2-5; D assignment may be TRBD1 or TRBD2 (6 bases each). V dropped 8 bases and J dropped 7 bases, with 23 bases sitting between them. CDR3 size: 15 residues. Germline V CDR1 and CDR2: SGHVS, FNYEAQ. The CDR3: CASAPEGDGVGTQYF. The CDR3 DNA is TGTGCCAGCGCTCCGGAGGGGGACGGTGTTGGGACCCAGTACTTC.

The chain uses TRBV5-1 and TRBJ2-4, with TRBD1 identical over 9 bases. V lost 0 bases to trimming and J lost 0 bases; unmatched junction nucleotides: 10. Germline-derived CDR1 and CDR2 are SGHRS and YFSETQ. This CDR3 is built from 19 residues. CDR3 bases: TGCGCCAGCAGCTTGGCCTATGGGGCGACAGGGGGAGCCAAAAACATTCAGTACTTC. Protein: CASSLAYGATGGAKNIQYF.

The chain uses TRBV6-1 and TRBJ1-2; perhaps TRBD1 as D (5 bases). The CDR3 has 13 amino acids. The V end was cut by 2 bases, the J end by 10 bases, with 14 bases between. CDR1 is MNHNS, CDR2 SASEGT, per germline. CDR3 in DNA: TGTGCCAGCAGTGAATCGCAGGGATGGGACTACACCTTC. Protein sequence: CASSESQGWDYTF.

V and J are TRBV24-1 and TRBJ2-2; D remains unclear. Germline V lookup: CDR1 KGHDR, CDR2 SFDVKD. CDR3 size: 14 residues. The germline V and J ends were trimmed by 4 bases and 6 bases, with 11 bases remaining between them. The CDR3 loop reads CATSDWVLAGELFF. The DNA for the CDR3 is TGTGCCACCAGTGACTGGGTGTTGGCCGGGGAGCTGTTTTTT.

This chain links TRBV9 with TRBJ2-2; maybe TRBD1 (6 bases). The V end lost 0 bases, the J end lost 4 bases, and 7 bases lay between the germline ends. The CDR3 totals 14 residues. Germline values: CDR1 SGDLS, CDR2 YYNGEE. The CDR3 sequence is CASSVGTVTGELFF. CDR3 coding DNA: TGTGCCAGCAGCGTAGGGACAGTCACCGGGGAGCTGTTTTTT.

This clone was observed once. The CDR3 DNA is TGTGCCAGCAGCTTAAAGGGTGCAGATACGCAGTATTTT. Translation: CASSLKGADTQYF. The chain uses TRBV5-4 and TRBJ2-3; no clear D gene. The V gene lost 2 bases and the J gene lost 4 bases, with 8 bases spanning the gap. The CDR3 contains 13 residues. From germline, CDR1 is SGHNT and CDR2 YYREEE (reference sequence).

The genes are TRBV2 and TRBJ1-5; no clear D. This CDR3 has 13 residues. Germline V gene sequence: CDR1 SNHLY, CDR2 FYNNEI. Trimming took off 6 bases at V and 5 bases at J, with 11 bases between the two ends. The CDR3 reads CASRDGGDQPQHF. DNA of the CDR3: TGTGCCAGCAGGGACGGAGGTGATCAGCCCCAGCATTTT.

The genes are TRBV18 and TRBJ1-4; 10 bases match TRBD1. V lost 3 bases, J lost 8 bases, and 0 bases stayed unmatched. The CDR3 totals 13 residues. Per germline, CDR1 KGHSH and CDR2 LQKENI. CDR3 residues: CASSPGQGEKLFF. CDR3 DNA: TGTGCCAGCTCACCGGGACAGGGGGAAAAACTGTTTTTT.

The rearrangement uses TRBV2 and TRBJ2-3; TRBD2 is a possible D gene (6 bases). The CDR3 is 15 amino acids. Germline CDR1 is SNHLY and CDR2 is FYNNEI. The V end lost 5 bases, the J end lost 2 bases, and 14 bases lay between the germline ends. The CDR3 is CASSLRLGSTDTQYF. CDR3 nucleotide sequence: TGTGCCAGCAGTCTGCGACTAGGATCCACAGATACGCAGTATTTT.

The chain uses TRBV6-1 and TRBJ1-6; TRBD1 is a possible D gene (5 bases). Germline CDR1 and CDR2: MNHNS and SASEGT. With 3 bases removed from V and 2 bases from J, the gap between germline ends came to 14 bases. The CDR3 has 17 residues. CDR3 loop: CASSETATPPYNSPLHF. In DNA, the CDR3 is TGTGCCAGCAGTGAGACAGCGACACCCCCCTATAATTCACCCCTCCACTTT.

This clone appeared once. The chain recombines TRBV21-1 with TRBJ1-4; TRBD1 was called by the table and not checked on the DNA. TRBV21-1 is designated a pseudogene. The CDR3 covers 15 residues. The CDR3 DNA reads TGTGCCAGCAGCTCCGGACAGGGCGAGAGTGAAAAACTGTTTTTT. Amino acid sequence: CASSSGQGESEKLFF.

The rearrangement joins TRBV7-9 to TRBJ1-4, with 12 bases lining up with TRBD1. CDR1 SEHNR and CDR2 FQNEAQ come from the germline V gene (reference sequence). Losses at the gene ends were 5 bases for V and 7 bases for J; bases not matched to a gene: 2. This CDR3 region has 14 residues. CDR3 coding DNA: TGTGCCAGCAGCAGGGGACAGGGGGCTGAAAAACTGTTTTTT. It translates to CASSRGQGAEKLFF.

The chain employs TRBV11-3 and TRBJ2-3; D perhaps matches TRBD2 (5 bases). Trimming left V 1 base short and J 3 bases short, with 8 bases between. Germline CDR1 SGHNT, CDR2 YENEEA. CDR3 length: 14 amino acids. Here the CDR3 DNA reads TGTGCCAGCAGCTTAGGTGGGAGAACAGATACGCAGTATTTT. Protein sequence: CASSLGGRTDTQYF.

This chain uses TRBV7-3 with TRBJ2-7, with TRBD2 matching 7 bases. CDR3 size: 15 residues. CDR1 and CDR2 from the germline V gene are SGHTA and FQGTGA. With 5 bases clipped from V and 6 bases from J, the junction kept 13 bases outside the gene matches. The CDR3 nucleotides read TGTGCCAGCAGCATTACCACCCTTCCTAGCGGCGAGCAGTACTTC. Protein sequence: CASSITTLPSGEQYF.